Listed below are T cell receptor beta chains from one sample, sequenced in a study of blood T cells in healthy people across ages. Each CDR3 protein is one row after TCRdb ran MiXCR on the 5' RACE reads. Found here are about 1.1 million distinct CDR3 sequences, around two fifths of them singletons; the top ten hold around 14%. Input material: blood. Receptors originate from a young man in good health. Each CDR3 is given with its conserved first and last residue. D genes are given only for firm matches. Clone size is shown for a subset of rows, as once, few, many or a class of expanded clone.

V gene	J gene	D gene	clone size	CDR3 DNA	CDR3 protein
TRBV27	TRBJ1-1	-	once	TGTGCCAGCAGCCTCGGGACACGGACTTGGAACACTGAAGCTTTCTTT	CASSLGTRTWNTEAFF
TRBV5-1	TRBJ2-3	-	-	TGCGCCAGCAGCTTGGCTTCACCGACGCAGTATTTT	CASSLASPTQYF
TRBV20-1	TRBJ1-6	-	-	TGCAGTGCTAGGGTCGGACAAGATCAGTCACCCCTCCACTTT	CSARVGQDQSPLHF
TRBV7-9	TRBJ1-1	-	few	TGTGCCAGCAGCTTCGTACCTCAGGGAATCACTGAAGCTTTCTTT	CASSFVPQGITEAFF
TRBV7-9	TRBJ2-1	TRBD1	-	TGTGCCAGCAACCGACAGGGCTACAATGAGCAGTTCTTC	CASNRQGYNEQFF
TRBV12-3/TRBV12-4	TRBJ1-2	-	few	TGTGCCTCAGTGGGGAGATATAGAAATGGCTACACCTTC	CASVGRYRNGYTF
TRBV9	TRBJ2-5	TRBD1	few	TGTGCCAGCAGCCCCAGACAGGGCACCCCTGAGCAGTACTTC	CASSPRQGTPEQYF
TRBV2	TRBJ2-5	TRBD2	-	TGTGCCAGCAACGTAGCGGGGGCGGAAGAGACCCGGTACTTC	CASNVAGAEETRYF
TRBV19	TRBJ1-2	-	few	TGTGCCAGTAGTATTCTTTTCGGGGGTAACTATGGCTACACCTTC	CASSILFGGNYGYTF
TRBV20-1	TRBJ2-1	-	-	TGCAGTGCTAGAGCCCTTCAGCCGGGCATAGGATACGAGCAGTTCTTC	CSARALQPGIGYEQFF
TRBV9	TRBJ1-3	-	-	TGTGCCAGCAGCCCTACCGACAGCGAATCTGGAAACACCATATATTTT	CASSPTDSESGNTIYF
TRBV6-6	TRBJ2-3	-	few	TGTGCCAGCAGTTATCCCCAGGGGCGAGGCACAGATACGCAGTATTTT	CASSYPQGRGTDTQYF
TRBV20-1	TRBJ1-1	-	-	TGCAGTGCTAGTGATTTTTCCCGGACGAACACTGAGGCTTTCTTT	CSASDFSRTNTEAFF
TRBV11-2	TRBJ2-1	TRBD2	once	TGTGCCAGCAGCTTAGATAGGGGACTAGACGCTGAGCAGTTCTTC	CASSLDRGLDAEQFF
TRBV25-1	TRBJ2-7	TRBD1	-	TGTGCCAGCAGGGAACAGGGGTCCTACGAGCAGTACTTC	CASREQGSYEQYF
TRBV24-1	TRBJ2-1	TRBD1	-	TGTGCCACCAGTGATTTCGGACAGGGTGAGAATGAGCAGTTCTTC	CATSDFGQGENEQFF